The 25 T cell receptor beta chains given below trace back to one sample, sequenced in a study of cytomegalovirus exposure and HLA in healthy donors (dated by TCRdb to 2016 to 2017). Preparation of the library involved the immunoSEQ multiplex PCR assay. For the multiplex PCR, a mixture combining 60 forward primers for TCR Vbeta segments and 13 reverse primers for TCR Jbeta segments was used. Entries here come from immuneACCESS through TCRdb and include only in-frame sequences with V and J called. Some clones fail to appear in such tables; in the studies checked, an unresolved V gene covers under half of the shortfall, and the cause of the remainder is unknown. The sample's own table lists roughly 75,000 clones. The ten biggest clones cover approximately 0.81% of the sample. The sample consisted of PBMCs. The receptors shown here come from a boy younger than 18 in good health and CMV-seronegative.

Comment on this clone: The junction departs from germline at one end; a sequencing error may be responsible. The V call is TRBV30, the J call TRBJ1-5; 11 nucleotides match TRBD1. Germline lookup yields CDR1 GTSNPN and CDR2 SVGIG (reference sequence). This CDR3 has 14 amino acids. In nucleotides, the CDR3 is TGTGCCTGGGGGACAGGGGGAAGCAATCAGCACCAGCATTTT. It yields the protein CAWGTGGSNQHQHF.

The chain joins TRBV7-2 to TRBJ2-7; D ambiguous. Germline V gene sequence: CDR1 SGHTA, CDR2 FQGNSA. The CDR3 covers 11 residues. V was trimmed by 4 bases and J by 2 bases, leaving 3 bases between them. CDR3 nucleotide sequence: TGTGCCAGCAGCTCCGCCTACGAGCAGTACTTC. This encodes CASSSAYEQYF.

Concerning this clone: At one of its ends the junction is not consistent with the germline gene, which may arise from a read error. This sequence joins TRBV7-9 and TRBJ2-3; 7 nucleotides align to TRBD2. This CDR3 has 15 residues. CDR1 is SEHNR, CDR2 FQNEAQ, per germline (reference sequence). This CDR3 is CASSFSGPSTDKQYF. CDR3 nucleotide sequence: TGTGCCAGCAGTTTTAGCGGGCCCAGCACAGATAAGCAGTATTTT.

The J gene is TRBJ2-7, the V gene TRBV15; the match to TRBD2 covers 12 bases. Germline CDR1 reads LNHNV; CDR2 reads YYDKDF (reference sequence). V dropped 3 bases and J dropped 2; count of bases not matched to a gene: 8. This CDR3 is 17 amino acids long. The CDR3 is CATSSGLAGLRAYEQYF. As DNA, the CDR3 is TGTGCCACCAGCAGCGGACTAGCGGGGTTGAGGGCCTACGAGCAGTACTTC.

The chain links TRBV28 to TRBJ1-2; D is unresolved. Germline-derived CDR1 and CDR2 are MDHEN and SYDVKM. This CDR3 contains 16 residues. Trimming took 5 bases from V and 4 from J, leaving 20 bases between them. DNA for the CDR3: TGTGCCAGCAGTCCGCGGCCGGGTATCCGGATCTATGGCTACACCTTC. Translated, it gives CASSPRPGIRIYGYTF.

The rearrangement uses TRBV30 and TRBJ1-5, with TRBD1 as a possible D gene (5 bases). Per the germline V gene, CDR1 is GTSNPN and CDR2 is SVGIG (reference sequence). The CDR3 has 14 amino acids. V was clipped by 2 bases and J by 6 bases, with 14 bases between them. The CDR3 DNA is TGTGCCTGGAGTAGCAACGGGGGTGCTCAGCCCCAGCATTTT. It codes for CAWSSNGGAQPQHF.

The V and J genes are TRBV2 and TRBJ1-1; 7 bases map to TRBD1. This CDR3 contains 14 residues. V lost 7 bases to trimming and J lost 0 bases; unmatched junction nucleotides: 5. Germline values: CDR1 SNHLY, CDR2 FYNNEI. As DNA, the CDR3 is TGTGCCAGCAACGCGGGACAGCTGAACACTGAAGCTTTCTTT. Translated, it gives CASNAGQLNTEAFF.

The V call is TRBV7-3, the J call TRBJ2-1, with TRBD2 identical over 7 bases. The length of the CDR3 is 14 residues. The ends lost 5 bases at V and 4 bases at J; junction bases unmatched: 5. The germline gives CDR1 SGHTA, CDR2 FQGTGA. The CDR3 DNA sequence: TGTGCCAGCAGCCCTACTAGCGCTTACAATGAGCAGTTCTTC. Protein sequence: CASSPTSAYNEQFF.

V is TRBV20-1 and J is TRBJ2-3; no firm D call. Germline V gives CDR1 DFQATT, CDR2 SNEGSKA (reference sequence). The CDR3 totals 11 residues. With 6 bases removed from V and 2 bases from J, the gap between germline ends came to 6 bases. The CDR3 spells CSASLTDTQYF. In DNA, the CDR3 is TGCAGTGCCTCACTCACAGATACGCAGTATTTT.

V and J are TRBV29-1 and TRBJ1-1, with 8 bases fitting TRBD1. Per germline, CDR1 SQVTM and CDR2 ANQGSEA. Germline trimming cut 4 bases from V and 1 base from J; bases unmatched to any gene: 5. This CDR3 has 14 residues. In nucleotides, the CDR3 is TGCAGCGTTGGCCGACAGGGGTGGAACACTGAAGCTTTCTTT. This translates into CSVGRQGWNTEAFF.

The rearrangement links TRBV4-3 to TRBJ1-2; 8 bases map to TRBD1. The trim removed 0 bases at V and 8 bases at J, leaving 8 bases unmatched. The CDR3 length is 15 residues. Germline assignment: CDR1 LGHNA and CDR2 YSLEER. The CDR3 region is CASSQDQGAIRGYTF. CDR3 nucleotide sequence: TGCGCCAGCAGCCAAGACCAGGGGGCAATAAGAGGCTACACCTTC.

The chain carries TRBV4-1 and TRBJ1-4, with a tentative D call TRBD1 (6 bases). V was trimmed by 4 bases and J by 4 bases, leaving 7 bases between them. The length of the CDR3 is 13 residues. In germline, CDR1 is MGHRA, CDR2 YSYEKL. The CDR3 nucleotides are TGCGCCAGCAGCCGGACAGTTAATGAAAAACTGTTTTTT. Translation: CASSRTVNEKLFF.

CDR3 protein: CAWSAIPNQPQHF. DNA for the CDR3: TGTGCCTGGAGTGCCATCCCAAATCAGCCCCAGCATTTT. The V gene is TRBV30, the J gene TRBJ1-5; unclear D gene. CDR3 length equals 13 residues. V was cut by 1 base and J by 4 bases, with 8 bases left in between. Germline values: CDR1 GTSNPN, CDR2 SVGIG (reference sequence).

The chain joins TRBV5-4 to TRBJ2-5, with 7 bases lining up with TRBD2. CDR3 length: 16 residues. Germline V gene data show CDR1 as SGHNT and CDR2 as YYREEE (reference sequence). J was trimmed by 1 base and V by 0 bases; bases with no gene match: 6. The CDR3 is CASSLAGGTTQETQYF. The CDR3 DNA sequence: TGTGCCAGCAGCTTGGCTGGTGGGACTACCCAAGAGACCCAGTACTTC.

V usage is TRBV7-3 and J usage is TRBJ2-5, with 7 nucleotides matching TRBD1. J was trimmed by 1 base and V by 0 bases; bases with no gene match: 2. The germline CDR1 and CDR2 sequences are SGHTA and FQGTGA. This CDR3 region has 15 residues. CDR3 in amino acids: CASSLTGQTQETQYF. Here the CDR3 DNA reads TGTGCCAGCAGCTTAACGGGACAGACCCAAGAGACCCAGTACTTC.

This chain connects TRBV7-2 to TRBJ1-2, with TRBD1 identical over 9 bases. Germline-derived CDR1 and CDR2 are SGHTA and FQGNSA. Unmatched junction bases numbered 2, after V lost 1 base and J lost 2 bases. The CDR3 covers 15 residues. The DNA of the CDR3 is TGTGCCAGCAGCTTAGGACAGGGGGAGAACTATGGCTACACCTTC. Its translation: CASSLGQGENYGYTF.

V and J are TRBV9 and TRBJ2-5; 7 bases line up with TRBD2. CDR3 length equals 14 residues. The trim removed 8 bases at V and 4 bases at J, leaving 11 bases unmatched. Germline CDR1 SGDLS, CDR2 YYNGEE. In DNA form, the CDR3 reads TGTGCCAGTGGGAGGGGACTCAGAGCAGAGACCCAGTACTTC. This gives the protein CASGRGLRAETQYF.

V is TRBV7-2 and J is TRBJ2-7; D possibly corresponds to TRBD1 (6 bases). V lost 5 bases and J lost 2, with 13 bases in between. This CDR3 is built from 14 residues. Per germline, CDR1 SGHTA and CDR2 FQGNSA. The CDR3 bases are TGTGCCAGCAGCCCAGACAGGAGCGCCTACGAGCAGTACTTC. It yields the protein CASSPDRSAYEQYF.

The chain employs TRBV6-1 and TRBJ1-1, with a tentative D call TRBD1 (5 bases). The CDR3 runs to 15 residues. Germline CDR1 reads MNHNS; CDR2 reads SASEGT. The V and J ends lost 10 bases and 5 bases respectively, with 23 bases between them. The CDR3 sequence: CATTFWIGGGTEAFF. The DNA of the CDR3 is TGTGCCACCACGTTTTGGATTGGGGGAGGGACTGAAGCTTTCTTT.

The rearrangement joins TRBV6-1 to TRBJ2-3, with TRBD2 matching 12 bases. J gave up 6 bases and V 7 bases, and 8 bases lay outside the gene matches. Germline lookup yields CDR1 MNHNS and CDR2 SASEGT. CDR3 size: 15 residues. CDR3 sequence: CASTGLAGGVDTQYF. The DNA of the CDR3 is TGTGCCAGCACTGGGCTAGCGGGGGGGGTGGATACGCAGTATTTT.

This chain joins TRBV5-8 and TRBJ2-3; 10 nucleotides line up with TRBD1. J was trimmed by 4 bases and V by 5 bases; bases with no gene match: 7. Germline V lookup: CDR1 SGHTS, CDR2 YDEGEE. The CDR3 covers 15 residues. Written as DNA, the CDR3 is TGTGCCAGCAGAAGGGACAGGGGAATTCCAGATACGCAGTATTTT. Its protein is CASRRDRGIPDTQYF.

The rearrangement joins TRBV30 to TRBJ2-1; 13 bases are a match to TRBD2. The CDR3 contains 15 residues. Germline CDR1 and CDR2: GTSNPN and SVGIG (reference sequence). V was pared by 3 bases and J by 5 bases, with 4 bases of the junction left unmatched. CDR3 bases: TGTGCCTGGAGCGAAGGACTAGCGGGAGACAATGAGCAGTTCTTC. It codes for CAWSEGLAGDNEQFF.

This chain connects TRBV14 to TRBJ1-1, with 8 positions matching TRBD1. V was pared by 3 bases and J by 4 bases, with 7 bases of the junction left unmatched. CDR3 length: 15 residues. Per the germline V gene, CDR1 is SGHDN and CDR2 is FVKESK. CDR3 in amino acids: CASSQAGGGVTEAFF. CDR3 nucleotide sequence: TGTGCCAGCAGCCAGGCAGGGGGCGGCGTCACTGAAGCTTTCTTT. Using reference TRBV14 and TRBJ1-1 for the parts outside the CDR3, the full variable domain is EAGVTQFPSHSVIEKGQTVTLRCDPISGHDNLYWYRRVMGKEIKFLLHFVKESKQDESGMPNNRFLAERTGGTYSTLKVQPAELEDSGVYFCASSQAGGGVTEAFFGQGTRLTVV.

The J gene is TRBJ2-7, the V gene TRBV27, with 10 bases identical to TRBD1. Germline V gene data show CDR1 as MNHEY and CDR2 as SMNVEV (reference sequence). Germline trimming cut 7 bases from V and 7 bases from J; bases unmatched to any gene: 7. CDR3 length: 13 residues. The CDR3 nucleotides read TGTGCCAGCACAGGGACAGGGGTGCGAGAGCAGTACTTC. Encoded protein: CASTGTGVREQYF.

This chain links TRBV7-9 with TRBJ1-2, with 7 positions matching TRBD1. This CDR3 is 15 amino acids long. Per the germline V gene, CDR1 is SEHNR and CDR2 is FQNEAQ (reference sequence). J was trimmed by 4 bases and V by 3 bases; bases with no gene match: 8. CDR3 protein: CASSLIDRASYGYTF. In nucleotides, the CDR3 is TGTGCCAGCAGCTTGATTGACAGGGCCTCCTATGGCTACACCTTC.